This T cell receptor (beta chain) was captured by sequencing in a study of long-term antiretroviral therapy in people with HIV (dated 2022 in TCRdb). Describing the broader study: The earliest samples were collected about a decade before the 2015 WHO recommendation for immediate ART, when ART was typically delayed until CD4 counts fell. About 35% of the 30 participants with HIV were female. No cross-contamination during QIAcube processing was shown when test extractions of a monoclonal T-cell line were performed alongside a few dozen polyclonal samples. A retrospective serial study tested whether changes in peripheral blood TRB repertoire composition and diversity were associated with ART initiation and durable HIV suppression. From some 28 adults with confirmed HIV infection, the cohort provided 192 cryopreserved PBMC samples, gathered serially across a mean of around six years (range 1-12). The paper as a whole reports these results and caveats: Starting ART was linked to a significant rise in TRB diversity, yet even with long-term ART the diversity remained significantly lower than in transplant donor controls. Limited PBMC availability meant only the TCR beta chain was sequenced, without alpha chain pairing. Because pre-ART samples had limited cell numbers, unsorted PBMC were profiled rather than sorted CD4+ and CD8+ T cells. Samples dated from about 2003 to 2018, and the ART regimens used may be less effective than current ones. No data were available on ART adherence, viral resistance or therapy changes, limiting inferences about post-ART repertoire changes. Expanded TRB clones identified before ART initiation dominated the repertoire across all time points, though the dominance fluctuated and decreased in many PLHIV after ART. Compared with controls, HIV repertoires had narrower CDR3 length ranges, and the network structure pointed to an antigen-experienced repertoire that shifted only slightly toward naive after ART.

The immunoSEQ hsTCRB v3.0 assay was used at survey level resolution for TRB variable region sequencing. TRB sequencing targeted a depth of about 35,000-50,000 T-cell genomes per sample. Pooled TRB libraries were sequenced on an Illumina MiSeq with a v3 150-cycle kit. The original methods were these. Repertoire analysis was run in R within a reproducible Nextflow workflow that covered QC, data transformation and analysis. Custom analyses were implemented in LymphoSeq2, an R package for AIRR-Seq data exploration. A few samples that yielded fewer than 5000 total TRB sequences were excluded, so that about 200 HIV repertoires were analyzed. Among the roughly 200 retained HIV repertoires, approximately 59 were collected before ART initiation and approximately 130 after ART initiation. Repertoires were downsampled to 5000 TRB nucleotide sequences, with summary statistics averaged over 100 downsampling iterations. Only TRB sequences with CDR3 regions of at least seven amino acids were retained for analysis. Diversity was measured with a Shannon entropy-derived clonality score and the Gini coefficient. In the repertoire networks, any two of the top 5000 CDR3 amino acid sequences were linked whenever the two sequences differed by an edit distance of one. For TRB CDR3 amino acid sequences, antigen specificity groups and MHC restriction were predicted with GLIPH2. To flag known associations with CMV, EBV, HIV or tissue antigens, CDR3 amino acid sequences were compared against VDJdb and McPAS-TCR. Pre-ART, post-ART and control groups were compared with Wilcoxon signed-rank tests and Holm-Bonferroni correction. This is the immuneACCESS table as TCRdb keeps it, with only in-frame sequences that have V and J called. A part of the clones is gone; compared with another copy, unresolved V genes explain less than half, and the rest is unexplained. That table furnishes V, J and clone size, whereas the DNA furnished D and trimming. The sample data list 15,000 to 20,000 clones, and around 77% of these were observed just once. The ten most abundant clones make up approximately 7% of the sample.

The CDR3 starts with the cysteine, ends with the phenylalanine, and has 15 residues. Only the CDR3 part of the read is kept: 45 bases, read in frame from the first base. Reading the germline V gene gives CDR1 SGDLS and CDR2 YYNGEE. V is pared back by 0 bases and J by 5 bases, with 12 bases lying between the germline termini. Participants were included only if at least one PBMC sample before ART initiation and at least two post-ART samples were available. All participants with HIV were treated in the United States of America. Before DNA extraction, cryopreserved samples containing about 0.9-10 million PBMC were thawed and washed. At the time of the earliest PBMC sample for each participant with HIV, ages ranged from 23 to 54 years. Each participant contributed PBMC samples from 1-4 timepoints before ART initiation and 2-8 timepoints after ART initiation, with a median of 7 samples. For every participant, serial HIV viral load, CD4+ T-cell count, ART history and demographic data were obtained. Genomic DNA was extracted from unsorted PBMC with a Qiagen kit on a QIAcube, processed in batches of 12 samples.

Comment on this clone: Its antigen has not been determined. Qualities for individual bases were not recorded, and no much larger clone is one base off.

The TCR comes from a middle-aged man with HIV. The chain is encoded by TRBV9 joined to TRBJ2-1; TRBD2 might be the D gene, on 6 matching bases. The specimen comprised unsorted PBMCs, sampled 2.2 years after starting antiretroviral therapy. The DNA is TGTGCCAGCAGCGTAGTCGGGCGGGAAGACAATGAGCAGTTCTTC. Its protein is CASSVVGREDNEQFF.